The 20 T cell receptor beta chains given below trace back to one sample, sequenced in a study of beta chain features in type 1 diabetes (dated by TCRdb to the late 2010s). Results and caveats for the whole study, not just this receptor: Type 1 diabetes patients showed a moderate but significant shortening of TCRB CDR3 length in all four CD4+ subsets.

Libraries were made using the immunoSEQ multiplex PCR assay. The entire isolated RNA was reverse transcribed using the High Capacity cDNA Reverse Transcription Kit, and thus expressed TCRB transcripts were sequenced. Sourced from immuneACCESS, this table was stored by TCRdb with only in-frame sequences that have V and J called. A share of the clones is absent; for the studies checked, an unresolved V gene accounts for under half, and the remainder has no known explanation. The sample yields about 280,000 clones; over 14% were counted once. Around 0.015% of the sample is held by the ten biggest clonotypes. Antigens of these TCRs are unknown. Sequenced material: naive CD4+ T cells from blood. Read against the paper, the sample's cell subset or site label means: true naive CD4+ T cells. These receptors all stem from a man between 18 and 29 years old with type 1 diabetes.

This clone was found a few times. J is TRBJ2-1 and V is TRBV4-1; 10 bases line up with TRBD2. This CDR3 spans 15 amino acids. Germline CDR1 MGHRA, CDR2 YSYEKL. Trimming at V came to 4 bases and at J to 10 bases, leaving 10 bases not matched to a gene. The CDR3 here is CASSRVGLAFREQFF. The CDR3 DNA reads TGCGCCAGCAGCCGGGTGGGACTAGCGTTCAGGGAGCAGTTCTTC.

The table lists this clone with a few counts. This rearrangement joins TRBV9 to TRBJ2-1; 7 nucleotides align to TRBD1. The CDR3 has 15 residues. From germline, CDR1 is SGDLS and CDR2 YYNGEE. Trimming removed 0 bases from V and 2 bases from J; junction bases left unmatched: 2. The CDR3 nucleotides read TGTGCCAGCAGCGTAGTAAGGGGGCCCTACAATGAGCAGTTCTTC. It codes for CASSVVRGPYNEQFF. Combining the CDR3 with reference TRBV9 and TRBJ2-1 gives the whole variable domain DSGVTQTPKHLITATGQRVTLRCSPRSGDLSVYWYQQSLDQGLQFLIQYYNGEERAKGNILERFSAQQFPDLHSELNLSSLELGDSALYFCASSVVRGPYNEQFFGPGTRLTVL.

This clone came up a few times. The rearrangement uses TRBV28 and TRBJ1-2, with unresolved D. The CDR3 extends over 11 amino acids. Trimming shortened V by 4 bases and J by 8 bases, and 8 bases separated the two germline ends. Germline values: CDR1 MDHEN, CDR2 SYDVKM. Here the CDR3 DNA reads TGTGCCAGCAGTTGGGCCACGGGCTACACCTTC. This gives the protein CASSWATGYTF.

The genes are TRBV30 and TRBJ2-3; TRBD2 is a possible D gene (6 bases). Trimming stripped 3 bases from V and 8 bases from J, with 18 bases between. This CDR3 spans 14 amino acids. In germline, CDR1 is GTSNPN, CDR2 SVGIG (reference sequence). CDR3 nucleotide sequence: TGTGCCTGGAGGGAACTGGCGGGGCGGGGTACGCAGTATTTT. This encodes CAWRELAGRGTQYF. Drawing the rest from reference TRBV30 and TRBJ2-3, the complete variable domain is SQTIHQWPATLVQPVGSPLSLECTVEGTSNPNLYWYRQAAGRGLQLLFYSVGIGQISSEVPQNLSASRPQDRQFILSSKKLLLSDSGFYLCAWRELAGRGTQYFGPGTRLTVL.

The V and J genes are TRBV5-1 and TRBJ2-7; D is uncertain. This CDR3 has 13 residues. Germline V gene sequence: CDR1 SGHRS, CDR2 YFSETQ. The germline V and J ends were trimmed by 1 base and 3 bases, with 8 bases remaining between them. The CDR3 region has the DNA TGCGCCAGCAGCTTGTTACACAACTACGAGCAGTACTTC. Translated, it gives CASSLLHNYEQYF.

The V gene is TRBV5-1, the J gene TRBJ2-1; 9 nucleotides match TRBD1. The CDR3 totals 15 residues. V gave up 9 bases and J gave up 1 base; unmatched junction bases: 8. CDR1 and CDR2 from the germline V gene are SGHRS and YFSETQ. The CDR3 loop is CATSTGTGSYNEQFF. In DNA, the CDR3 is TGCGCCACCTCGACCGGGACAGGGTCCTACAATGAGCAGTTCTTC.

This chain connects TRBV4-1 to TRBJ1-2; D may be TRBD1 (5 bases). The CDR3 extends over 14 amino acids. V was pared by 1 base and J by 3 bases, with 9 bases between. Germline V gives CDR1 MGHRA, CDR2 YSYEKL. DNA of the CDR3: TGCGCCAGCAGCCAAGTAGGCAGGGACTATGGCTACACCTTC. Translated: CASSQVGRDYGYTF.

This clone was detected only a few times. The CDR3 loop is CASSLVPGWNQPQHF. The CDR3 DNA reads as TGCGCCAGCAGCCTCGTGCCGGGGTGGAATCAGCCCCAGCATTTT. The rearrangement links TRBV4-1 to TRBJ1-5; D remains unclear. The CDR3 runs to 15 residues. The V end was cut by 4 bases, the J end by 4 bases, with 14 bases between. Germline values: CDR1 MGHRA, CDR2 YSYEKL.

The chain carries TRBV11-2 and TRBJ2-7; the match to TRBD1 covers 7 bases. Germline V gene data show CDR1 as SGHAT and CDR2 as FQNNGV. Losses at the gene ends were 7 bases for V and 2 bases for J; bases not matched to a gene: 5. This CDR3 is 13 amino acids long. CDR3 protein: CASTQDRTYEQYF. As DNA, the CDR3 is TGTGCCAGCACCCAGGACAGGACCTACGAGCAGTACTTC. Drawing the rest from reference TRBV11-2 and TRBJ2-7, the complete variable domain is EAGVAQSPRYKIIEKRQSVAFWCNPISGHATLYWYQQILGQGPKLLIQFQNNGVVDDSQLPKDRFSAERLKGVDSTLKIQPAKLEDSAVYLCASTQDRTYEQYFGPGTRLTVT.

This clone has a handful of counts. V is TRBV19 and J is TRBJ2-3; TRBD2 is a possible D gene (6 bases). Germline V gene lookup returns CDR1 LNHDA and CDR2 SQIVND (reference sequence). Trimming took 10 bases from V and 1 from J, leaving 15 bases between them. There are 14 residues in the CDR3. CDR3 bases: TGTGCCACTACGGAGCAGCGGGGCACAGATACGCAGTATTTT. This encodes CATTEQRGTDTQYF.

This clone was counted between two and nine times. The chain carries TRBV7-2 and TRBJ1-3; TRBD1 agrees at 7 bases. V was pared by 4 bases and J by 4 bases, with 1 base of the junction left unmatched. CDR3 length: 13 amino acids. Per the germline V gene, CDR1 is SGHTA and CDR2 is FQGNSA. DNA for the CDR3: TGTGCCAGCAGCTCGGACAGGGGAAACACCATATATTTT. Amino acids: CASSSDRGNTIYF. Variable domain in full (rest from reference TRBV7-2 and TRBJ1-3): GAGVSQSPSNKVTEKGKDVELRCDPISGHTALYWYRQSLGQGLEFLIYFQGNSAPDKSGLPSDRFSAERTGGSVSTLTIQRTQQEDSAVYLCASSSDRGNTIYFGEGSWLTVV.

This clone has just a few counts. This chain links TRBV11-3 with TRBJ2-5, with TRBD2 identical over 9 bases. V dropped 4 bases and J dropped 2; count of bases not matched to a gene: 5. Per germline, CDR1 SGHNT and CDR2 YENEEA. This CDR3 has 15 residues. DNA for the CDR3: TGTGCCAGCAGCTCGGGACTAGCAGCTCAAGAGACCCAGTACTTC. Residues: CASSSGLAAQETQYF.

The rearrangement joins TRBV9 to TRBJ2-2, with 8 positions matching TRBD2. CDR1 and CDR2 from the germline V gene are SGDLS and YYNGEE. The CDR3 has 14 residues. Trimming took 6 bases from V and 2 from J; bases not matched to a gene: 3. CDR3 region: CASKVAGNTGELFF. DNA of the CDR3: TGTGCCAGCAAGGTAGCGGGAAACACCGGGGAGCTGTTTTTT.

The V gene is TRBV7-9, the J gene TRBJ1-5, with D tentatively TRBD1 (6 bases). From germline, CDR1 is SEHNR and CDR2 FQNEAQ (reference sequence). The CDR3 has 16 residues. V dropped 1 base and J dropped 4 bases, with 14 bases sitting between them. DNA of the CDR3: TGTGCCAGCAGCTTAGGAGGGGGAAGGTTGAATCAGCCCCAGCATTTT. As protein: CASSLGGGRLNQPQHF.

This CDR3 is CASSRDRAVSGETQYF. CDR3 coding DNA: TGCGCCAGCAGCCGGGACAGAGCGGTCAGTGGGGAGACCCAGTACTTC. V is TRBV5-1 and J is TRBJ2-5; 7 bases map to TRBD1. Germline assignment: CDR1 SGHRS and CDR2 YFSETQ. CDR3 length: 16 amino acids. V dropped 4 bases and J dropped 5; count of bases not matched to a gene: 14.

The rearrangement links TRBV5-1 to TRBJ2-4; no reliable D call. V lost 0 bases, J lost 0 bases, and 4 bases lay in between. In germline, CDR1 is SGHRS, CDR2 YFSETQ. CDR3 length equals 14 residues. The CDR3 sequence is CASSLGVAKNIQYF. The DNA for the CDR3 is TGCGCCAGCAGCTTGGGAGTAGCCAAAAACATTCAGTACTTC.

The chain employs TRBV7-2 and TRBJ2-3; D is unresolved. V dropped 0 bases and J dropped 5 bases, with 6 bases sitting between them. Germline CDR1 and CDR2: SGHTA and FQGNSA. There are 13 residues in the CDR3. The CDR3 spells CASSLALLDTQYF. For the CDR3, the DNA is TGTGCCAGCAGCTTAGCGCTATTAGATACGCAGTATTTT.

This chain uses TRBV7-9 with TRBJ2-7, with D possibly being TRBD2 (5 bases). Per the germline V gene, CDR1 is SEHNR and CDR2 is FQNEAQ (reference sequence). The ends were cut back, 1 base at V and 3 bases at J, with 16 bases in the middle. This CDR3 is 16 amino acids long. CDR3 in amino acids: CASSLGTGKQIYEQYF. The CDR3 coding sequence is TGTGCCAGCAGCTTAGGAACGGGGAAGCAGATCTACGAGCAGTACTTC.

This clone was found a few times. The chain carries TRBV30 and TRBJ1-1; D gene ambiguous. Looked up from germline, CDR1 is GTSNPN and CDR2 is SVGIG (reference sequence). This CDR3 is 12 amino acids long. V gave up 4 bases and J gave up 5 bases, with 11 bases separating them. CDR3 DNA sequence: TGTGCCTGGAATAACCCGGGAACTGAAGCTTTCTTT. It encodes CAWNNPGTEAFF.

This clone turned up a few times. The V and J genes are TRBV5-4 and TRBJ2-5, with TRBD1 as a possible D gene (6 bases). Trimming shortened V by 2 bases and J by 5 bases, and 10 bases separated the two germline ends. Germline V gene data show CDR1 as SGHNT and CDR2 as YYREEE (reference sequence). CDR3 length: 13 amino acids. The CDR3 DNA reads TGTGCCAGCAGCTTCAGGGGCTGGGAGACCCAGTACTTC. It specifies CASSFRGWETQYF.